Presented here are 6 T cell receptor beta chains from one specimen sequenced in a study of vaccination effects on CD4 cells after COVID-19. For these TCRs, the target antigens are not known. Only in-frame clones appear in the TCRdb table, and some are missing; sequencing was by immunoSEQ multiplex PCR. Of about 26,000 clones detected, over 60% appear once; the ten largest clones hold 5.5% to 6.5%. Before any sequencing was done, the ViraFEST assay used viral peptide pools to expand antigen-specific CD4+ T cells. Having been cultured for 10 days, the cells underwent CD4+ T cell isolation. It was two doses of either the BNT162b2 or mRNA-1273 vaccine that participants received. Sequencing used CD4+ T cells from PBMCs cultured with SARS-CoV-2 spike peptides, obtained after COVID-19 vaccination. Receptor source: a human donor who received a COVID-19 vaccine. Some clones in this sample may be carry-over from other donors' samples.

The chain carries TRBV29-1 and TRBJ2-3; 9 bases agree with TRBD1. Germline loops: CDR1 SQVTM, CDR2 ANQGSEA. The CDR3 is made up of 16 amino acids. V was clipped by 4 bases and J by 1 base; unmatched bases: 9. The CDR3 region is CSVVLGGQGRTDTQYF. The CDR3 nucleotides are TGCAGCGTTGTTTTGGGGGGACAGGGTCGCACAGATACGCAGTATTTT.

This sequence joins TRBV19 and TRBJ2-5; the match to TRBD1 covers 7 bases. The germline CDR1 and CDR2 sequences are LNHDA and SQIVND (reference sequence). V shed 1 base and J 4 bases; nucleotides not matched to a gene: 6. The CDR3 contains 15 residues. CDR3: CASSIGTGVSETQYF. CDR3 bases: TGTGCCAGTAGTATAGGTACAGGGGTATCAGAGACCCAGTACTTC.

This clone was recorded a few times. The chain uses TRBV4-3 and TRBJ1-2; unclear D gene. Germline V lookup: CDR1 LGHNA, CDR2 YSLEER. V dropped 3 bases and J dropped 4 bases, with 9 bases sitting between them. The CDR3 is 13 amino acids. CDR3: CASSQAVAYGYTF. The CDR3 bases are TGCGCCAGCAGCCAGGCGGTAGCCTATGGCTACACCTTC.

The CDR3: CASSLANWGHSTGELFF. The CDR3 DNA follows: TGCGCCAGCAGCTTGGCCAATTGGGGGCATAGCACCGGGGAGCTGTTTTTT. The chain combines TRBV5-1 with TRBJ2-2, with D maybe TRBD1 (6 bases). Trimming left V 0 bases short and J 4 bases short, with 16 bases between. This CDR3 is built from 17 residues. Germline values: CDR1 SGHRS, CDR2 YFSETQ.

The chain's CDR3 is CASSPIGQQGSGGYTF. The CDR3 nucleotides read TGTGCCAGCTCACCGATTGGTCAACAGGGGTCTGGCGGCTACACCTTC. This chain uses TRBV18 with TRBJ1-2; 7 positions agree with TRBD1. The germline gives CDR1 KGHSH, CDR2 LQKENI. V lost 3 bases, J lost 8 bases, and 15 bases stayed unmatched. There are 16 residues in the CDR3.

The chain is built from TRBV2 and TRBJ1-5; D is ambiguous. The V gene lost 0 bases and the J gene lost 3 bases, with 6 bases spanning the gap. Per germline, CDR1 SNHLY and CDR2 FYNNEI. The CDR3 runs to 14 residues. CDR3 nucleotide sequence: TGTGCCAGCAGTGAAGCTCATGTCAATCAGCCCCAGCATTTT. Protein sequence: CASSEAHVNQPQHF.